The clone carrying this TCR beta chain was recorded many times. Time point defined: healthy volunteer bleed at 2 weeks. It was unfractionated whole blood from which total RNA was extracted. The CDR3 runs 14 residues. V was clipped by 0 bases and J by 2 bases, with 8 bases between them. Germline V lookup: CDR1 LGHNA, CDR2 YNFKEQ. This sample is drawn from a study of human T cells and chemical hapten exposure. Study details: Minor volume differences among pooled libraries chiefly drove per-sample TCR yield variation.

The library gave individual cDNA molecules unique molecular identifiers. Original analysis: Counting gave a median of about 89,000 TCRs per sample, with values ranging from 23,224 to 690,600. MiXCR, run by TCRdb on the RACE reads, gives a single entry per CDR3 protein. TCRdb, not the original authors, processed these V and J calls. Found here are about 45,000 distinct CDR3 sequences, approximately 4.8% of them singletons; the top ten hold approximately 5.5%. This receptor was obtained from a human donor in good health. Some clones in this sample may be carry-over from other donors' samples. The J gene is TRBJ2-7, the V gene TRBV4-2, with no clear D. Sequencing was performed on whole blood. The CDR3 DNA follows: TGTGCCAGCAGCCAAGAGCGGTCGGCCTACGAGCAGTACTTC. Translating gives CASSQERSAYEQYF.